The sample holds many counts of the clone carrying this T cell receptor (beta chain). Its target is not known. The germline V gene has CDR1 SNHLY and CDR2 FYNNEI. The J segment lost 6 bases and the V segment lost 5 bases, leaving 7 bases of the junction unmatched. The CDR3 is 14 residues long. What was amplified from RNA transcripts were TCR beta CDR3 regions. Initially, a first-round RT-PCR of the TCR CDR3 employed the HTBI primer set. TCRdb independently ran MiXCR on the multiplex PCR reads; one entry per CDR3 protein. The sample consists of around 690,000 distinct CDR3 sequences, roughly 20% of them appearing once. These data belong to a study of T cells in Graves' hyperthyroidism and ophthalmopathy. The study's findings and limits: Ophthalmopathy was told apart from stable hyperthyroidism by a 13 V-J model.

Patients with ophthalmopathy all had a Clinical Activity Score of at least 3, a NOSPECS grade of at least 4 and duration under 3 months. Material for sequencing was blood. This chain connects TRBV2 to TRBJ1-1, with 9 nucleotides matching TRBD1. The sequence was obtained from a man younger than 40 with Graves' ophthalmopathy. The CDR3 coding sequence is TGTGCCAGCAGTTTAGGACAGGGGTCCGCTGAAGCTTTCTTT. This sequence encodes CASSLGQGSAEAFF.